The clone carrying this TCR beta chain appeared a few times. Its matching antigen is unknown. Using immunoSEQ multiplex PCR, the repertoire was profiled, and TCRdb retains in-frame clones only, with some absent. This sample carries nearly 70,000 clones, about nine tenths of them seen once, and the ten largest clones take 8% to 10%. This record belongs to a study of OX40 agonist ivuxolimab in advanced cancers. This CDR3 is built from 12 residues. From germline, CDR1 is MGHDK and CDR2 SYGVNS. V lost 5 bases and J 4 bases, leaving 8 bases between the germline ends. The cohort excluded patients with autoimmune disease history or systemic immunosuppression. Whole-study results and caveats: CD8+ T cells showed, on average, more clonal expansion than CD4+ cells. No antigen was identified for the clonally expanded peripheral T cells.

This rearrangement joins TRBV25-1 to TRBJ1-1; D is uncertain. This clonotype was obtained from an adult with an advanced solid tumor such as melanoma, head and neck, liver or kidney cancer. The sample here was CD4+ or CD8+ T cells sorted from blood, taken in a trial of the OX40 agonist ivuxolimab. The CDR3 coding sequence is TGTGCCAGCAGTCAGGAAGGCACTGAAGCTTTCTTT. This encodes CASSQEGTEAFF. Based on the CDR3 plus reference TRBV25-1 and TRBJ1-1, the full variable domain is EADIYQTPRYLVIGTGKKITLECSQTMGHDKMYWYQQDPGMELHLIHYSYGVNSTEKGDLSSESTVSRIRTEHFPLTLESARPSHTSQYLCASSQEGTEAFFGQGTRLTVV.